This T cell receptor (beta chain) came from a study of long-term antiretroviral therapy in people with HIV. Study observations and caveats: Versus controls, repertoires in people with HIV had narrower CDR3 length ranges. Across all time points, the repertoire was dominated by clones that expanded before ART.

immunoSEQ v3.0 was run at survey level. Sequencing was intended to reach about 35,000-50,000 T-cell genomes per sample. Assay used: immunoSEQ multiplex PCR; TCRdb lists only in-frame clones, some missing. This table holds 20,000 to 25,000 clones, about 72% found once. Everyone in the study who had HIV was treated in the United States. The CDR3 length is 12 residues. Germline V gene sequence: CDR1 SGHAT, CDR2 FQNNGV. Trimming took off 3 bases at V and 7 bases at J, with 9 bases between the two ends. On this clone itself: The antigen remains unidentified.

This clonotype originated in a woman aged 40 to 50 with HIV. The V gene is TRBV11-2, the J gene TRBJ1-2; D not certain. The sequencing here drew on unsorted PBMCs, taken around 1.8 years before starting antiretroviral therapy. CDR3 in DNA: TGTGCCAGCAGCTTCCACAGTTCTGGCTACACCTTC. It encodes CASSFHSSGYTF.